One and the same sample provided the 25 T cell receptor beta chains below, sequenced in a study of blood T cell repertoires in COVID-19. Clones were sequenced by immunoSEQ multiplex PCR, and TCRdb holds only the in-frame ones, with some missing. Of about 310,000 clones in the sample, under 90% were seen once. Input material: PBMCs or T cells enriched from blood (not recorded which). All receptors derive from a man in his fifties or sixties who had recovered from COVID-19.

The chain is built from TRBV29-1 and TRBJ2-1; 9 bases line up with TRBD1. The CDR3 has 15 amino acids. The germline gives CDR1 SQVTM, CDR2 ANQGSEA. Trimming cost V 2 bases and J 3 bases; bases outside gene matches: 5. The CDR3 loop reads CSVELTGGYYNEQFF. In DNA, the CDR3 is TGCAGCGTTGAATTAACAGGGGGCTACTACAATGAGCAGTTCTTC.

V usage is TRBV11-2 and J usage is TRBJ2-3; 9 positions agree with TRBD2. In germline, CDR1 is SGHAT, CDR2 FQNNGV. This CDR3 has 17 amino acids. The V gene end was trimmed by 6 bases and the J gene end by 0 bases; junction bases not matched to a gene: 10. The CDR3 nucleotides read TGTGCCAGCAGGCGCCGAGGACTAGCGCTTAGCACAGATACGCAGTATTTT. Translation gives CASRRRGLALSTDTQYF. The full variable domain, its missing parts supplied by reference TRBV11-2 and TRBJ2-3, is EAGVAQSPRYKIIEKRQSVAFWCNPISGHATLYWYQQILGQGPKLLIQFQNNGVVDDSQLPKDRFSAERLKGVDSTLKIQPAKLEDSAVYLCASRRRGLALSTDTQYFGPGTRLTVL.

The genes are TRBV2 and TRBJ1-5; 9 bases are shared with TRBD1. The junction had 4 bases not matched to a gene; V was cut back by 2 bases and J by 5 bases. Per the germline V gene, CDR1 is SNHLY and CDR2 is FYNNEI. The CDR3 covers 15 residues. In DNA form, the CDR3 reads TGTGCCAGCAGTGAATTTGGACAGGGGTATCAGCCCCAGCATTTT. Protein product: CASSEFGQGYQPQHF.

The CDR3: CASREDSYNEQFF. Here the CDR3 DNA reads TGTGCCAGCAGAGAGGACAGTTACAATGAGCAGTTCTTC. The rearrangement uses TRBV28 and TRBJ2-1, with D maybe TRBD1 (6 bases). This CDR3 has 13 amino acids. The V end was cut by 6 bases, the J end by 4 bases, with 10 bases between. CDR1 and CDR2 (germline): MDHEN, SYDVKM. Complete variable domain (other parts from reference TRBV28 and TRBJ2-1): DVKVTQSSRYLVKRTGEKVFLECVQDMDHENMFWYRQDPGLGLRLIYFSYDVKMKEKGDIPEGYSVSREKKERFSLILESASTNQTSMYLCASREDSYNEQFFGPGTRLTVL.

The chain employs TRBV11-3 and TRBJ2-3, with TRBD1 matching over 7 bases. Germline loops: CDR1 SGHNT, CDR2 YENEEA. V lost 3 bases to trimming and J lost 5 bases; unmatched junction nucleotides: 8. This CDR3 is 15 amino acids long. This CDR3 is CASSFRQGVEDTQYF. CDR3 coding DNA: TGTGCCAGCAGCTTCCGACAGGGTGTCGAAGATACGCAGTATTTT.

The count of this clone is one. The chain recombines TRBV6-2 or TRBV6-3 with TRBJ2-5; 12 bases match TRBD2. The V gene's germline CDR1 is MNHEY and CDR2 SVGEGT. J was trimmed by 2 bases and V by 6 bases; bases with no gene match: 7. The CDR3 consists of 16 residues. The CDR3 here is CASSFHLAGGQETQYF. CDR3 bases: TGTGCCAGCAGCTTTCATCTAGCGGGAGGGCAAGAGACCCAGTACTTC.

This rearrangement joins TRBV4-2 to TRBJ1-1, with D perhaps TRBD1 (5 bases). Trimming cost V 1 base and J 4 bases, with 7 bases left between them. The CDR3 runs 13 residues. Looked up from germline, CDR1 is LGHNA and CDR2 is YNFKEQ. CDR3 sequence: CASSQGGLTEAFF. The CDR3 bases are TGTGCCAGCAGCCAAGGGGGACTCACTGAAGCTTTCTTT.

This sequence joins TRBV24-1 and TRBJ2-1; D possibly corresponds to TRBD2 (5 bases). CDR1 KGHDR and CDR2 SFDVKD come from the germline V gene. This CDR3 has 13 amino acids. V lost 8 bases, J lost 4 bases, and 11 bases lay in between. The DNA of the CDR3 is TGTGCCACCAAAGCGGAAACGTACAATGAGCAGTTCTTC. Its protein is CATKAETYNEQFF.

The chain uses TRBV18 and TRBJ2-1; 10 bases are a match to TRBD2. The trim removed 2 bases at V and 4 bases at J, leaving 5 bases unmatched. This CDR3 spans 16 amino acids. Germline loops: CDR1 KGHSH, CDR2 LQKENI. As DNA, the CDR3 is TGTGCCAGCTCACCAGTTAGGACTAGCGGTTACAATGAGCAGTTCTTC. Translating gives CASSPVRTSGYNEQFF.

The V call is TRBV7-9, the J call TRBJ1-6; D is unclear. This CDR3 is 14 amino acids long. Trimming shortened V by 2 bases and J by 5 bases, and 7 bases separated the two germline ends. Germline CDR1 reads SEHNR; CDR2 reads FQNEAQ (reference sequence). The CDR3, as DNA: TGTGCCAGCAGCTTAAACTCAAATAATTCACCCCTCCACTTT. It encodes CASSLNSNNSPLHF.

The V and J genes are TRBV4-1 and TRBJ2-5; 9 bases agree with TRBD1. The V and J ends lost 4 bases and 4 bases, in that order; junction bases with no gene match: 1. CDR3 size: 13 residues. The germline V gene has CDR1 MGHRA and CDR2 YSYEKL. CDR3 nucleotides: TGCGCCAGCAGCCGGACAGGGGTAGAGACCCAGTACTTC. This translates into CASSRTGVETQYF.

The V call is TRBV3-1 (or the pseudogene TRBV3-2), the J call TRBJ2-5; a possible D gene is TRBD2 (6 bases). CDR1 and CDR2 from the germline V gene are LGHDT and YNNKEL (reference sequence). The CDR3 runs to 14 residues. The V end lost 2 bases, the J end lost 2 bases, and 9 bases lay between the germline ends. The CDR3 region is CASSQNGLQETQYF. Written as DNA, the CDR3 is TGTGCCAGCAGCCAAAACGGACTACAAGAGACCCAGTACTTC.

This CDR3 reads CASSHAAGGDEQFF. CDR3 DNA: TGTGCCAGCAGCCATGCCGCGGGAGGTGATGAGCAGTTCTTC. The chain carries TRBV3-1 (or the pseudogene TRBV3-2) and TRBJ2-1; 8 nucleotides agree with TRBD2. V gave up 3 bases and J gave up 8 bases; unmatched junction bases: 6. This CDR3 is 14 amino acids long. CDR1 is LGHDT and CDR2 is YNNKEL in the germline V gene (reference sequence).

The chain carries TRBV20-1 and TRBJ2-7; TRBD1 is a possible D gene (6 bases). Trimming stripped 5 bases from V and 1 base from J, with 6 bases between. This CDR3 region has 11 residues. Germline V gene data show CDR1 as DFQATT and CDR2 as SNEGSKA (reference sequence). The CDR3 protein is CSAGQSYEQYF. CDR3 nucleotides: TGCAGTGCTGGACAGTCCTACGAGCAGTACTTC.

The chain links TRBV6-1 to TRBJ2-5; 8 nucleotides align to TRBD2. In germline, CDR1 is MNHNS, CDR2 SASEGT. Germline trimming cut 2 bases from V and 3 bases from J; bases unmatched to any gene: 5. The CDR3 totals 15 residues. The CDR3 sequence: CASSEMGSGKETQYF. The CDR3 coding sequence is TGTGCCAGCAGTGAAATGGGTAGCGGGAAAGAGACCCAGTACTTC.

This chain joins TRBV30 and TRBJ2-2, with a tentative D call TRBD2 (6 bases). CDR1 and CDR2 (germline): GTSNPN, SVGIG (reference sequence). The V end lost 3 bases, the J end lost 2 bases, and 10 bases lay between the germline ends. The CDR3 has 14 amino acids. This chain's CDR3 is CAWRGGINTGELFF. CDR3 nucleotides: TGTGCCTGGAGAGGCGGGATTAACACCGGGGAGCTGTTTTTT.

V is TRBV19 and J is TRBJ2-3; perhaps TRBD2 as D (6 bases). This CDR3 spans 14 amino acids. V was clipped by 6 bases and J by 0 bases, with 10 bases between them. In germline, CDR1 is LNHDA, CDR2 SQIVND (reference sequence). CDR3 in amino acids: CASSLGGSTDTQYF. CDR3 nucleotide sequence: TGTGCCAGTAGCCTCGGGGGTAGCACAGATACGCAGTATTTT.

The rearrangement joins TRBV7-2 to TRBJ1-1, with no clear D. The CDR3 contains 14 residues. Germline-derived CDR1 and CDR2 are SGHTA and FQGNSA. Trimming took off 2 bases at V and 0 bases at J, with 7 bases between the two ends. The CDR3 DNA follows: TGTGCCAGCAGCTTATTACGGTTGAACACTGAAGCTTTCTTT. It encodes CASSLLRLNTEAFF.

The V call is TRBV6-5, the J call TRBJ1-6; D not resolved. Germline V gene data show CDR1 as MNHEY and CDR2 as SVGAGI. The germline V and J ends were trimmed by 7 bases and 5 bases, with 12 bases remaining between them. This CDR3 comprises 14 residues. The CDR3 DNA is TGTGCCAGCACTTTTCTTCCGGATAATTCACCCCTCCACTTT. Encoded protein: CASTFLPDNSPLHF.

The V gene is TRBV24-1, the J gene TRBJ1-2; D is unclear. Germline CDR1 is KGHDR and CDR2 is SFDVKD. The germline V and J ends were trimmed by 11 bases and 4 bases, with 16 bases remaining between them. The CDR3 contains 13 residues. Written as DNA, the CDR3 is TGTGCCATCTCAATTGACGGGAGCTATGGCTACACCTTC. Its protein is CAISIDGSYGYTF.

The chain uses TRBV2 and TRBJ2-7; D gene ambiguous. The CDR3 extends over 14 amino acids. Germline V gene data show CDR1 as SNHLY and CDR2 as FYNNEI. Trimming left V 7 bases short and J 1 base short, with 14 bases between. For the CDR3, the DNA is TGTGCCAGCATTGGCCGATCCTCATCCTACGAGCAGTACTTC. This encodes CASIGRSSSYEQYF.

In nucleotides, the CDR3 is TGTGCCAGCAGCTTCCAAGGGGGCGCGGGGGGAGAGACCCAGTACTTC. Its translation: CASSFQGGAGGETQYF. The chain links TRBV7-2 to TRBJ2-5; D might be TRBD2 (8 bases). V lost 3 bases and J 4 bases, leaving 18 bases between the germline ends. CDR1 SGHTA and CDR2 FQGNSA come from the germline V gene. CDR3 length equals 16 residues. The whole variable domain, remainder taken from reference TRBV7-2 and TRBJ2-5, is GAGVSQSPSNKVTEKGKDVELRCDPISGHTALYWYRQSLGQGLEFLIYFQGNSAPDKSGLPSDRFSAERTGGSVSTLTIQRTQQEDSAVYLCASSFQGGAGGETQYFGPGTRLLVL.

This clone was seen only once. The chain combines TRBV6-5 with TRBJ2-7; D may be TRBD2 (5 bases). Germline CDR1 reads MNHEY; CDR2 reads SVGAGI. This CDR3 is built from 12 residues. Trimming cost V 0 bases and J 7 bases, with 7 bases left between them. The CDR3 region is CASSYSGSEQYF. For the CDR3, the DNA is TGTGCCAGCAGTTACTCAGGGAGTGAGCAGTACTTC.

V and J are TRBV6-5 and TRBJ2-1; D might be TRBD1 (6 bases). The CDR3 sequence is 14 residues long. CDR1 and CDR2 from the germline V gene are MNHEY and SVGAGI. Trimming removed 6 bases from V and 4 bases from J, with 13 bases in between. DNA for the CDR3: TGTGCCAGCAGGAGTCAGGGGAATTACAATGAGCAGTTCTTC. Translation gives CASRSQGNYNEQFF.

The CDR3 is CASSFASGTQYF. In DNA form, the CDR3 reads TGTGCCAGCAGCTTCGCTAGTGGGACCCAGTACTTC. The genes are TRBV7-9 and TRBJ2-5; no clear D. Germline CDR1 is SEHNR and CDR2 is FQNEAQ (reference sequence). The CDR3 is made up of 12 amino acids. V was trimmed by 3 bases and J by 7 bases, leaving 9 bases between them.